This TCR beta chain was sequenced in a study of blood T cell repertoires in COVID-19. About the research overall: The origin of the acute and convalescent COVID-19 samples was the United States, Italy and Spain. Sources were T cells, B-cell-depleted T cells, or PBMCs; the material itself was cDNA or gDNA.

This clone was recorded a few times. Original processing notes: The authors estimated nucleated cell counts from reference gene primer amplification. This table comes from immunoSEQ multiplex PCR, and its TCRdb copy is limited to in-frame clones, with some not included. That table supplies the V and J calls and clone size; D and trimming were determined from the DNA. The sample lists 120,000 or so clones; approximately 80% were seen once. CDR1 GTSNPN and CDR2 SVGIG come from the germline V gene (reference sequence). V shed 0 bases and J shed 8 bases, with 10 bases lying between them. This CDR3 has 12 amino acids.

Sequenced sample: peripheral blood. The sequence came from an older woman with acute or convalescent COVID-19. The rearrangement links TRBV30 to TRBJ1-2, with no clear D. This CDR3 is CAWSVRYWGYTF. CDR3 nucleotides: TGTGCCTGGAGTGTACGTTACTGGGGCTACACCTTC.